Sequencing of this TCR beta chain was carried out in a study of cytomegalovirus exposure and HLA in healthy donors. General study results and limits: Later work showed greater clonal expansion in HLA-associated TCR beta chains than in equally common others. Several of the most significant clusters appeared linked to common viral pathogens, based on a later analysis. Among immune exposure information, only CMV serostatus was available. Segments of the TCR beta V type were, in most cases, productive about 87% or about 30% of the time in an earlier analysis.

CDR3 length: 13 amino acids. V shed 4 bases and J shed 4 bases, with 11 bases lying between them. Germline V gene sequence: CDR1 SQVTM, CDR2 ANQGSEA. Both 60 Vbeta primers and 13 Jbeta primers went into the PCR. The protocol was immunoSEQ multiplex PCR, while the TCRdb copy is restricted to in-frame clones and leaves out a portion. The sample has under 200,000 clones; 75% to 85% are singletons. As to this clone: Its antigen is as yet unknown.

This chain connects TRBV29-1 to TRBJ2-1; D might be TRBD2 (6 bases). The receptor was isolated from a man over 45 in good health and CMV-seropositive. The sequencing sample was made of PBMCs. The CDR3 DNA sequence: TGCAGCGTTGTAATAGCGGATTACAATGAGCAGTTCTTC. Amino acid sequence: CSVVIADYNEQFF.